This is a list of T cell receptor beta chains from one sample in a study of T cell responses to AZD1222 COVID-19 vaccine. Here immunoSEQ multiplex PCR was the method, and the copy in TCRdb shows in-frame clones only, minus some. The top ten hold around 0.96% of the sample, which has around 200,000 clones, 85% to 95% seen once. The sequencing here drew on peripheral blood, taken 28 days after the second dose of the MenACWY control vaccine. The origin of the receptors is an adult who received the MenACWY meningococcal vaccine as a control. The CDR3 runs from the conserved cysteine through the conserved F or W. Each record gives: J gene, V gene, CDR3 protein.

TRBJ1-5,TRBV6-5,CASTAGPDQPQHF
TRBJ1-5,TRBV2,CASRSQGYNQPQHF
TRBJ1-2,TRBV23-1,CASSPPLGAVDYYGYTF
TRBJ1-5,TRBV12-3/TRBV12-4,CASSGTFNQPQHF
TRBJ1-6,TRBV10-3,CAISESNSRIRNSPLHF
TRBJ1-4,TRBV10-3,CAISEPGGNEKLFF
TRBJ1-3,TRBV4-1,CASSQEGGNTIYF
TRBJ1-4,TRBV5-4,CASSLNTGGEKLFF
TRBJ1-2,TRBV14,CASSPGLGWTGAYYGYTF
TRBJ1-3,TRBV19,CASSIGQDGNTIYF
TRBJ2-2,TRBV6-5,CASRQDTGELFF
TRBJ1-6,TRBV7-9,CASSQEAVLYNSPLHF
TRBJ1-5,TRBV18,CASSPAGGDIEPQHF
TRBJ1-5,TRBV6-4,CASSDRPQGQPQHF
TRBJ1-2,TRBV6-5,CASSSNQGSYGYTF
TRBJ2-2,TRBV4-3,CASSQEQTNTGELFF
TRBJ2-7,TRBV11-2,CASSSGGEQYF
TRBJ1-1,TRBV7-6,CASSLAGWGGNTEAFF
TRBJ1-4,TRBV5-1,CASSVTGGGRNEKLFF
TRBJ2-1,TRBV7-2,CASSWTDYNEQFF
TRBJ1-1,TRBV25-1,CASSVWTEAFF
TRBJ2-7,TRBV9,CASSPQDRSYEQYF
TRBJ1-5,TRBV6-5,CASSFSGFAGESAQHF
TRBJ1-5,TRBV5-8,CASSIDRGLNSNQPQHF
TRBJ2-3,TRBV6-1,CASSESQPTDTQYF
TRBJ2-2,TRBV5-1,CASSRGQALNTGELFF
TRBJ2-7,TRBV2,CASSTRDRVYEQYF
TRBJ1-2,TRBV12-3/TRBV12-4,CASSLGDSYGYTF
TRBJ1-5,TRBV4-1,CASSQGKTVSNQPQHF
TRBJ1-3,TRBV5-6,CASSLLTGVNSGNTIYF
TRBJ1-5,TRBV29-1,CSVGPGGNQPQHF
TRBJ2-2,TRBV4-1,CASRQTGGKNTGELFF
TRBJ2-5,TRBV6-5,CASRPGLAQETQYF
TRBJ2-6,TRBV20-1,CSASTLAGGRGANVLTF
TRBJ2-3,TRBV3-1/TRBV3-2,CASSLPNTDTQYF
TRBJ2-5,TRBV11-2,CASSLLPAGYQETQYF
TRBJ1-2,TRBV6-5,CASGRGPGKGYTF
TRBJ2-3,TRBV18,CASSPLPGGLDTQYF
TRBJ2-7,TRBV10-3,CAISDAMLGQYF
TRBJ1-1,TRBV18,CASSPGTGLNTEAFF
TRBJ1-6,TRBV30,CAWKPDSQNSPLHF
TRBJ1-3,TRBV28,CASRVQGSGNTIYF
TRBJ2-7,TRBV12-1,CASSIRLDPSYEQYF
TRBJ1-5,TRBV18,CASSGTRNNQPQHF
TRBJ2-6,TRBV30,CAWRRPGQGSSGANVLTF
TRBJ2-3,TRBV19,CASRWGLPTDTQYF
TRBJ1-6,TRBV19,CASSQGRNSPLHF